The 32 T cell receptor beta chains below were found in one sample sequenced in a study of OX40 agonist ivuxolimab in advanced cancers. Sequenced by immunoSEQ multiplex PCR; TCRdb stores in-frame clones only, minus some. The sample lists about 50,000 clones, 89% occurring once. The material sequenced was CD4+ or CD8+ T cells sorted from blood, taken in a trial of the OX40 agonist ivuxolimab. The receptors were sampled from an adult with an advanced solid tumor such as melanoma, head and neck, liver or kidney cancer.

The chain joins TRBV13 to TRBJ2-5, with a possible D match to TRBD2 (5 bases). The CDR3 length is 15 residues. From germline, CDR1 is PRHDT and CDR2 FYEKMQ (reference sequence). V was shortened by 2 bases and J by 3 bases, with 13 bases between the two germline ends. The CDR3 is CASSLIRVGEETQYF. The CDR3 DNA sequence: TGTGCCAGCAGCTTAATTCGTGTCGGGGAAGAGACCCAGTACTTC.

This chain joins TRBV5-6 and TRBJ1-2; a possible D gene is TRBD1 (5 bases). Germline CDR1 is SGHDT and CDR2 is YYEEEE. V was cut by 1 base and J by 2 bases, with 9 bases left in between. The CDR3 spans 14 residues. The CDR3 loop reads CASSLWEGNYGYTF. The CDR3, as DNA: TGTGCCAGCAGCTTGTGGGAGGGGAACTATGGCTACACCTTC. The whole variable domain, remainder taken from reference TRBV5-6 and TRBJ1-2, is DAGVTQSPTHLIKTRGQQVTLRCSPKSGHDTVSWYQQALGQGPQFIFQYYEEEERQRGNFPDRFSGHQFPNYSSELNVNALLLGDSALYLCASSLWEGNYGYTFGSGTRLTVV.

The V call is TRBV11-2, the J call TRBJ2-1; D call uncertain. The CDR3 totals 16 residues. V was shortened by 1 base and J by 2 bases, with 12 bases between the two germline ends. Germline CDR1 and CDR2: SGHAT and FQNNGV. The CDR3 here is CASSLGRQAPYNEQFF. The DNA for the CDR3 is TGTGCCAGCAGCTTAGGGCGCCAGGCACCCTACAATGAGCAGTTCTTC. The full variable domain, with the rest looked up from reference TRBV11-2 and TRBJ2-1, is EAGVAQSPRYKIIEKRQSVAFWCNPISGHATLYWYQQILGQGPKLLIQFQNNGVVDDSQLPKDRFSAERLKGVDSTLKIQPAKLEDSAVYLCASSLGRQAPYNEQFFGPGTRLTVL.

The chain employs TRBV5-4 and TRBJ1-3; no reliable D call. The germline V gene encodes CDR1 SGHNT and CDR2 YYREEE (reference sequence). The CDR3 is 13 amino acids. Deletions cut 2 bases from V and 2 bases from J, with 5 bases between. CDR3 nucleotide sequence: TGTGCCAGCAGCTTCGAGGCTGGAAACACCATATATTTT. Its translation: CASSFEAGNTIYF. The whole variable domain, filled in from reference TRBV5-4 and TRBJ1-3, reads ETGVTQSPTHLIKTRGQQVTLRCSSQSGHNTVSWYQQALGQGPQFIFQYYREEENGRGNFPPRFSGLQFPNYSSELNVNALELDDSALYLCASSFEAGNTIYFGEGSWLTVV.

CDR3 DNA sequence: TGTGCCAGCAGTTTCCAGACCGGGGAGCTGTTTTTT. It is translated as CASSFQTGELFF. The chain has TRBV27 and TRBJ2-2; D unresolved. The CDR3 contains 12 residues. Trimming removed 3 bases from V and 5 bases from J, with 4 bases in between. Germline lookup yields CDR1 MNHEY and CDR2 SMNVEV (reference sequence).

V usage is TRBV5-1 and J usage is TRBJ1-6, with 9 bases lining up with TRBD1. The CDR3 totals 18 residues. Germline assignment: CDR1 SGHRS and CDR2 YFSETQ. The V gene end was trimmed by 0 bases and the J gene end by 1 base; junction bases not matched to a gene: 5. The CDR3 DNA follows: TGCGCCAGCAGCTTGGGGACAGGGGAACTTTCCTATAATTCACCCCTCCACTTT. Amino acids: CASSLGTGELSYNSPLHF.

This chain joins TRBV27 and TRBJ1-1; 9 nucleotides line up with TRBD1. Germline loops: CDR1 MNHEY, CDR2 SMNVEV (reference sequence). The CDR3 loop spans 13 amino acids. J lost 3 bases, V lost 6 bases, and 2 bases had no gene match. This CDR3 is CASRGQGHTEAFF. Written as DNA, the CDR3 is TGTGCCAGCAGAGGACAGGGGCACACTGAAGCTTTCTTT.

This rearrangement joins TRBV19 to TRBJ1-1, with a possible D match to TRBD1 (5 bases). V lost 2 bases and J lost 7, with 14 bases in between. Per germline, CDR1 LNHDA and CDR2 SQIVND (reference sequence). CDR3 length: 14 residues. The CDR3: CASSILGGENEAFF. The DNA of the CDR3 is TGTGCCAGTAGTATACTGGGAGGGGAGAATGAAGCTTTCTTT.

This rearrangement joins TRBV28 to TRBJ2-1, with 7 bases that match TRBD1. With V trimmed by 3 bases and J by 7 bases, 6 bases remained unmatched. Germline V gene sequence: CDR1 MDHEN, CDR2 SYDVKM. The CDR3 is 14 residues long. The CDR3 DNA is TGTGCCAGCAGTTTTAGGGACAGTTTGAATGAGCAGTTCTTC. Translation gives CASSFRDSLNEQFF.

The genes are TRBV19 and TRBJ2-1; 9 bases are shared with TRBD2. The CDR3 is 14 amino acids. Germline CDR1 and CDR2: LNHDA and SQIVND (reference sequence). V lost 7 bases to trimming and J lost 4 bases; unmatched junction nucleotides: 5. The CDR3 DNA is TGTGCCAGTAAGGCTAGCGGGAAATACAATGAGCAGTTCTTC. It codes for CASKASGKYNEQFF.

This chain links TRBV6-6 with TRBJ1-2; 7 bases map to TRBD1. The CDR3 sequence is 13 residues long. Germline loops: CDR1 MNHNY, CDR2 SVGAGI (reference sequence). The ends lost 2 bases at V and 4 bases at J; junction bases unmatched: 1. The CDR3 sequence is CASSYRDSYGYTF. Here the CDR3 DNA reads TGTGCCAGCAGTTACCGGGACAGCTATGGCTACACCTTC.

The V call is TRBV4-1, the J call TRBJ2-1; 9 positions match TRBD2. Trimming removed 2 bases from V and 7 bases from J; junction bases left unmatched: 6. This CDR3 has 15 residues. The germline V gene encodes CDR1 MGHRA and CDR2 YSYEKL. CDR3 residues: CASSQPSGNLNEQFF. The CDR3 DNA is TGCGCCAGCAGCCAACCTAGCGGGAATTTAAATGAGCAGTTCTTC.

This chain uses TRBV29-1 with TRBJ1-1; 8 bases map to TRBD1. The junction had 7 bases not matched to a gene; V was cut back by 7 bases and J by 6 bases. Germline values: CDR1 SQVTM, CDR2 ANQGSEA. The CDR3 totals 12 residues. Written as DNA, the CDR3 is TGCAGCGCCCTGACAGGGGTGGCTGAAGCTTTCTTT. This encodes CSALTGVAEAFF.

The chain is built from TRBV9 and TRBJ2-1, with D tentatively TRBD2 (5 bases). CDR3 length: 13 residues. V was trimmed by 1 base and J by 6 bases, leaving 8 bases between them. The germline V gene encodes CDR1 SGDLS and CDR2 YYNGEE. CDR3 in amino acids: CASSVRTGNEQFF. CDR3 DNA sequence: TGTGCCAGCAGCGTACGGACTGGCAATGAGCAGTTCTTC.

The chain links TRBV4-3 to TRBJ2-7; D remains unclear. CDR3 length: 16 residues. V was cut by 0 bases and J by 3 bases, with 15 bases left in between. The V gene's germline CDR1 is LGHNA and CDR2 YSLEER. In DNA form, the CDR3 reads TGCGCCAGCAGCCAAGATTACGATACAAGTATCTACGAGCAGTACTTC. This encodes CASSQDYDTSIYEQYF.

The rearrangement uses TRBV6-5 and TRBJ2-7; tentative D call: TRBD2 (6 bases). The germline V and J ends were trimmed by 5 bases and 0 bases, with 14 bases remaining between them. This CDR3 comprises 15 residues. Germline values: CDR1 MNHEY, CDR2 SVGAGI. The CDR3 reads CASSTIGGNSYEQYF. CDR3 nucleotide sequence: TGTGCCAGCAGTACCATAGGCGGGAACTCCTACGAGCAGTACTTC.

As for this clone: A read error may produce the germline difference seen at one junction end. The V gene is TRBV6-4, the J gene TRBJ1-3; no clear D gene. Germline CDR1 reads MRHNA; CDR2 reads SNTAGT. The CDR3 spans 15 residues. The DNA for the CDR3 is TGTGCCAGCAGCGACTTACACGAAACCTTAAACACCATATATTTT. Residues: CASSDLHETLNTIYF.

The chain has TRBV11-2 and TRBJ2-7, with D possibly matching TRBD1 (6 bases). The CDR3 is made up of 14 amino acids. Germline loops: CDR1 SGHAT, CDR2 FQNNGV. DNA for the CDR3: TGTGCCAGCAGCCTAGAGGACAGCTCCTACGAGCAGTACGTC. Amino acid sequence: CASSLEDSSYEQYV.

The chain joins TRBV5-1 to TRBJ2-1; the D is unclear. With 1 base removed from V and 6 bases from J, the gap between germline ends came to 2 bases. Per the germline V gene, CDR1 is SGHRS and CDR2 is YFSETQ. CDR3 length: 11 amino acids. CDR3 in DNA: TGCGCCAGCAGCTTGACCAATGAGCAGTTCTTC. It specifies CASSLTNEQFF.

The rearrangement joins TRBV9 to TRBJ2-2; no reliable D call. Trimming took off 5 bases at V and 2 bases at J, with 7 bases between the two ends. The length of the CDR3 is 13 residues. Germline values: CDR1 SGDLS, CDR2 YYNGEE. Here the CDR3 reads CASRASNTGELFF. CDR3 sequence (DNA): TGTGCCAGCAGGGCGTCAAACACCGGGGAGCTGTTTTTT.

Remarks on this clone: Other nucleotide sequences from this sample produce the same CDR3. The rearrangement links TRBV6-5 to TRBJ1-1; D gene unclear. Germline V lookup: CDR1 MNHEY, CDR2 SVGAGI. The CDR3 is 14 residues long. Between the trimmed V and J ends, which lost 1 base and 1 base, there was a span of 7 bases. CDR3: CASSYLGPNTEAFF. In DNA form, the CDR3 reads TGTGCCAGCAGTTACTTAGGACCGAACACTGAAGCTTTCTTT.

The chain is built from TRBV4-1 and TRBJ2-2; tentatively, D is TRBD2 (5 bases). This CDR3 has 14 residues. V lost 8 bases and J lost 7, with 17 bases in between. Germline V CDR1 and CDR2: MGHRA, YSYEKL. Here the CDR3 DNA reads TGCGCCAGCGCCCGGGGTGGTGGAGACGGGGAGCTGTTTTTT. This translates into CASARGGGDGELFF.

This clone was counted once. The rearrangement links TRBV7-9 to TRBJ2-5; D gene uncertain. Germline values: CDR1 SEHNR, CDR2 FQNEAQ (reference sequence). CDR3 length equals 15 residues. V lost 2 bases to trimming and J lost 1 base, with 11 bases between them. The DNA of the CDR3 is TGTGCCAGCAGCTTATCGGTCTCACCCCAAGAGACCCAGTACTTC. Its translation is CASSLSVSPQETQYF.

This sequence joins TRBV5-4 and TRBJ2-1; 9 bases are shared with TRBD1. V was pared by 2 bases and J by 9 bases, with 9 bases of the junction left unmatched. Germline CDR1 and CDR2: SGHNT and YYREEE (reference sequence). The CDR3 covers 15 residues. The CDR3 loop is CASSFPGQGRGEQFF. The CDR3 coding sequence is TGTGCCAGCAGCTTCCCGGGACAGGGACGGGGTGAGCAGTTCTTC.

The chain links TRBV5-5 to TRBJ1-4; D is unresolved. CDR3 length: 16 residues. With 3 bases removed from V and 3 bases from J, the gap between germline ends came to 15 bases. Per germline, CDR1 SGHKS and CDR2 YYEKEE (reference sequence). In DNA form, the CDR3 reads TGTGCCAGCAGCTATACCGGACGCGATGCTAATGAAAAACTGTTTTTT. It translates to CASSYTGRDANEKLFF.

The chain joins TRBV27 to TRBJ1-3, with 9 bases fitting TRBD1. Germline loops: CDR1 MNHEY, CDR2 SMNVEV (reference sequence). The CDR3 length is 13 residues. With V trimmed by 6 bases and J by 8 bases, 5 bases remained unmatched. The CDR3 coding sequence is TGTGCCAGCAGCCCGGGACAGGGATACACCATATATTTT. It yields the protein CASSPGQGYTIYF.

V gene TRBV28 combines with J gene TRBJ1-1; 8 bases match TRBD1. Germline CDR1 MDHEN, CDR2 SYDVKM. The CDR3 consists of 14 residues. V lost 5 bases, J lost 2 bases, and 4 bases stayed unmatched. This CDR3 reads CASSEQGGNTEAFF. The CDR3 DNA sequence: TGTGCCAGCAGTGAACAGGGGGGAAACACTGAAGCTTTCTTT.

J is TRBJ2-6 and V is TRBV27; D is unresolved. The CDR3 covers 14 residues. V was trimmed by 3 bases and J by 0 bases, leaving 3 bases between them. Germline CDR1 MNHEY, CDR2 SMNVEV (reference sequence). The CDR3 here is CASSLVSGANVLTF. The CDR3 region has the DNA TGTGCCAGCAGTTTGGTCTCTGGGGCCAACGTCCTGACTTTC.

The chain links TRBV9 to TRBJ2-3; 7 positions agree with TRBD2. Trimming removed 6 bases from V and 2 bases from J; junction bases left unmatched: 3. Germline values: CDR1 SGDLS, CDR2 YYNGEE. The CDR3 is 13 amino acids. The CDR3 loop is CASKLADTDTQYF. CDR3 nucleotides: TGTGCCAGCAAGCTAGCGGACACAGATACGCAGTATTTT.

With regard to this clone: Mismatch with germline at one junction end may stem from a read error. This same CDR3 is encoded by further DNA sequences in the sample. V gene TRBV4-3 combines with J gene TRBJ2-5; no clear D gene. Germline V gives CDR1 LGHNA, CDR2 YSLEER. This CDR3 region has 14 residues. The CDR3 loop reads CASSQDGRLETQYF. CDR3 in DNA: TGCGCCAGTAGCCAAGATGGAAGGCTAGAGACCCAGTACTTC.

Concerning this clone itself: The DNA is left out, because the CDR3 cannot be placed on it with certainty; the CDR3 is given as TCRdb lists it. This chain joins TRBV19 and TRBJ2-3. CDR1 is LNHDA and CDR2 is SQIVND in the germline V gene (reference sequence). The CDR3 is made up of 13 amino acids, end residues included. CDR3 region: CASSISVPDTQYF.

The V call is TRBV7-9, the J call TRBJ1-5; perhaps TRBD1 as D (5 bases). The V end was cut by 5 bases, the J end by 5 bases, with 13 bases between. This CDR3 is 14 amino acids long. Germline CDR1 and CDR2: SEHNR and FQNEAQ (reference sequence). The CDR3 DNA sequence: TGTGCCAGCAGCGCTGGACAAGGGGATCAGCCCCAGCATTTT. Protein sequence: CASSAGQGDQPQHF. Variable domain in full (rest from reference TRBV7-9 and TRBJ1-5): DTGVSQNPRHKITKRGQNVTFRCDPISEHNRLYWYRQTLGQGPEFLTYFQNEAQLEKSRLLSDRFSAERPKGSFSTLEIQRTEQGDSAMYLCASSAGQGDQPQHFGDGTRLSIL.